The subject of this entry is one T cell receptor beta chain. Its antigen is not identified. TCRdb's table, derived via immunoSEQ multiplex PCR, lists solely in-frame clones and lacks some. The sample yields approximately 270,000 clones, 86% seen once. This entry comes from a study of cytomegalovirus exposure and HLA in healthy donors. The study, taken as a whole, reports: CMV antigen specificity was confirmed in vitro for a few CMV-associated chains. The study labeled 164 TCR beta chains cytomegalovirus-associated. As was reported, the classifier diagnosed cytomegalovirus status with high specificity and sensitivity. Rare TCR sequences predominated, though certain public TCRs were found in many donors.

The CDR3 has 14 residues. Germline V gene data show CDR1 as MNHEY and CDR2 as SVGAGI. V was shortened by 5 bases and J by 0 bases, with 8 bases between the two germline ends. The V call is TRBV6-5, the J call TRBJ1-5; the D is unclear. Sequences were obtained from PBMCs. The clonotype originates from a young woman in good health and CMV-seronegative. In DNA form, the CDR3 reads TGTGCCAGCAGTACACATAATAGCAATCAGCCCCAGCATTTT. This gives the protein CASSTHNSNQPQHF.